This T cell receptor beta chain was sequenced for a study of sequential checkpoint blockade in melanoma. Study observations and caveats: Tumor T-cell fraction and clonality correlated with PD-L1 and CD8+ counts.

Germline-derived CDR1 and CDR2 are MNHGY and SAAAGT. This CDR3 region has 12 residues. V lost 6 bases to trimming and J lost 10 bases; unmatched junction nucleotides: 6. The treatment here: randomized to nivolumab then ipilimumab (arm A) or the reverse (arm B). No patient had prior DNA-damaging chemotherapy. Clones were read by immunoSEQ multiplex PCR, and TCRdb kept only the in-frame ones, dropping some. The repertoire holds about 5,700 clones, with roughly a fifth as singletons. Of note for this clone: Antigen specificity is unknown.

Sequencing was performed on tumor tissue (inferred from file names), taken from a patient given nivolumab and ipilimumab in sequence. The V and J genes are TRBV6-8 and TRBJ2-1; 7 nucleotides agree with TRBD2. The TCR comes from a human donor with melanoma. CDR3 loop: CASSPAAGEQFF. The CDR3 DNA reads as TGTGCCAGCAGCCCCGCAGCGGGAGAGCAGTTCTTC.